The TCR beta chain under discussion was sequenced for a study of blood T cell repertoires in COVID-19. Germline CDR1 and CDR2: SNHLY and FYNNEI. CDR3 size: 12 residues. Trimming stripped 4 bases from V and 5 bases from J, with 8 bases between. Repertoires were generated with immunoSEQ multiplex PCR, while TCRdb's copy carries only in-frame clones and drops some. The profile covers around 280,000 clones, with 88% appearing a single time and around 11% taken by the ten largest. Sequenced sample: peripheral blood. V is TRBV2 and J is TRBJ2-5, with a possible D match to TRBD2 (6 bases). The clonotype originates from a woman aged 25 to 39 with COVID-19, enrolled during active disease. CDR3 DNA sequence: TGTGCCAGCAGTGGTGGAGGGGAGACCCAGTACTTC. It translates to CASSGGGETQYF. The variable domain in full, completed from reference TRBV2 and TRBJ2-5, reads EPEVTQTPSHQVTQMGQEVILRCVPISNHLYFYWYRQILGQKVEFLVSFYNNEISEKSEIFDDQFSVERPDGSNFTLKIRSTKLEDSAMYFCASSGGGETQYFGPGTRLLVL.